A single sample gave rise to the 32 T cell receptor beta chains below, sequenced in a study of OX40 agonist ivuxolimab in advanced cancers. Generated by immunoSEQ multiplex PCR, the TCRdb table keeps only in-frame clones and is missing some. The table lists 100,000 to 150,000 clones, 85% to 95% of them singletons. The sequencing here drew on CD4+ or CD8+ T cells sorted from blood, taken in a trial of the OX40 agonist ivuxolimab. These receptors all stem from an adult with an advanced solid tumor such as melanoma, head and neck, liver or kidney cancer.

This clone turned up a few times. V usage is TRBV5-1 and J usage is TRBJ2-2; 9 bases align to TRBD2. The CDR3 has 17 residues. Trimming at V came to 2 bases and at J to 3 bases, leaving 8 bases not matched to a gene. The germline gives CDR1 SGHRS, CDR2 YFSETQ. CDR3 amino acids: CASSLSPGGRDTGELFF. DNA for the CDR3: TGCGCCAGCAGCTTAAGTCCGGGCGGGAGGGACACCGGGGAGCTGTTTTTT.

The CDR3 spells CASSVISGQSYNSPLHF. The CDR3 nucleotides are TGTGCCAGCAGCGTGATATCGGGACAGAGCTATAATTCACCCCTCCACTTT. J is TRBJ1-6 and V is TRBV2, with TRBD1 matching 7 bases. The CDR3 sequence is 17 residues long. Per germline, CDR1 SNHLY and CDR2 FYNNEI. The trim removed 6 bases at V and 3 bases at J, leaving 11 bases unmatched.

The rearrangement links TRBV5-4 to TRBJ2-7; 10 bases map to TRBD2. The CDR3 is 16 residues long. The trim removed 3 bases at V and 0 bases at J, leaving 6 bases unmatched. CDR1 is SGHNT, CDR2 YYREEE, per germline (reference sequence). The CDR3 reads CASSSGLAGDSYEQYF. CDR3 in DNA: TGTGCCAGCAGCTCGGGGCTAGCGGGGGACTCCTACGAGCAGTACTTC.

A single count supports this clone. The V gene is TRBV5-1, the J gene TRBJ2-2, with TRBD1 matching over 8 bases. This CDR3 region has 15 residues. V was pared by 1 base and J by 4 bases, with 3 bases of the junction left unmatched. Looked up from germline, CDR1 is SGHRS and CDR2 is YFSETQ. The CDR3 bases are TGCGCCAGCAGCTTGTTTGGACAGGGCACCGGGGAGCTGTTTTTT. Its translation is CASSLFGQGTGELFF.

CDR3 bases: TGCGCCAGCAGCCCAGACGCCGGGGAGCTGTTTTTT. It yields the protein CASSPDAGELFF. The V call is TRBV4-1, the J call TRBJ2-2, with D unresolved. CDR3 size: 12 residues. V gave up 4 bases and J gave up 6 bases, with 6 bases separating them. Germline CDR1 is MGHRA and CDR2 is YSYEKL.

This clone was seen a single time. The chain joins TRBV5-1 to TRBJ2-1; D gene unclear. Between the trimmed V and J ends, which lost 0 bases and 2 bases, there was a span of 6 bases. Germline-derived CDR1 and CDR2 are SGHRS and YFSETQ. This CDR3 has 14 residues. The CDR3 sequence is CASSLGSPYNEQFF. The CDR3 DNA is TGCGCCAGCAGCTTGGGATCGCCCTACAATGAGCAGTTCTTC.

The V and J genes are TRBV10-3 and TRBJ1-1; no reliable D call. Germline V CDR1 and CDR2: ENHRY, SYGVKD. The CDR3 contains 12 residues. Deletions cut 4 bases from V and 1 base from J, with 4 bases between. CDR3 loop: CAISASNTEAFF. CDR3 in DNA: TGTGCCATCAGTGCTTCGAACACTGAAGCTTTCTTT.

The V gene is TRBV10-3, the J gene TRBJ1-2; 10 bases align to TRBD1. After removal of 6 bases from V and 5 bases from J, the junction contained 6 bases not matched to a gene. This CDR3 has 14 residues. Germline CDR1 is ENHRY and CDR2 is SYGVKD. CDR3: CAISRQGAFYGYTF. In nucleotides, the CDR3 is TGTGCCATCAGCCGACAGGGGGCGTTTTATGGCTACACCTTC.

This chain uses TRBV15 with TRBJ2-1; TRBD2 matches 9 bases. The CDR3 runs 16 residues. Losses at the gene ends were 1 base for V and 15 bases for J; bases not matched to a gene: 16. CDR1 is LNHNV and CDR2 is YYDKDF in the germline V gene (reference sequence). This chain's CDR3 is CATSRAPQREAQPGFF. As DNA, the CDR3 is TGTGCCACCAGCAGAGCCCCCCAGCGGGAGGCCCAGCCAGGGTTCTTC.

This rearrangement joins TRBV7-3 to TRBJ2-1; TRBD2 matches at 8 bases. The CDR3 totals 15 residues. Trimming cost V 5 bases and J 0 bases; bases outside gene matches: 3. Germline V CDR1 and CDR2: SGHTA, FQGTGA. The CDR3: CASSRGTSSYNEQFF. DNA of the CDR3: TGTGCCAGCAGCCGAGGGACTAGCTCCTACAATGAGCAGTTCTTC.

The V and J genes are TRBV19 and TRBJ1-5, with D perhaps TRBD1 (5 bases). Germline assignment: CDR1 LNHDA and CDR2 SQIVND (reference sequence). This CDR3 has 16 residues. Trimming removed 6 bases at V and 0 bases at J, with 15 bases between. This chain's CDR3 is CASRDRITGSNQPQHF. CDR3 coding DNA: TGTGCCAGTAGGGATCGGATCACAGGTAGCAATCAGCCCCAGCATTTT.

The CDR3 loop is CASSTNRDSGNTIYF. CDR3 nucleotide sequence: TGTGCCAGCAGCACTAACAGGGATTCCGGAAACACCATATATTTT. The V gene is TRBV6-6, the J gene TRBJ1-3; D may be TRBD1 (6 bases). The V gene's germline CDR1 is MNHNY and CDR2 SVGAGI (reference sequence). The V and J ends lost 6 bases and 4 bases respectively, with 16 bases between them. The CDR3 has 15 amino acids.

V and J are TRBV28 and TRBJ2-3, with a tentative D call TRBD2 (5 bases). Germline CDR1 and CDR2: MDHEN and SYDVKM. The CDR3 spans 16 residues. V gave up 2 bases and J gave up 3 bases, with 15 bases separating them. CDR3 bases: TGTGCCAGCAGTTTAAGAGCGGATATGAGGACAGATACGCAGTATTTT. Its translation is CASSLRADMRTDTQYF.

The chain uses TRBV15 and TRBJ1-2; 8 bases map to TRBD1. Germline values: CDR1 LNHNV, CDR2 YYDKDF (reference sequence). V lost 2 bases and J lost 6; bases outside the gene matches: 5. The CDR3 extends over 14 amino acids. CDR3 sequence (DNA): TGTGCCACCAGCAGATCCACAGGGGGGAATGGCTACACCTTC. The encoded protein is CATSRSTGGNGYTF.

The V and J genes are TRBV9 and TRBJ1-1; 8 bases agree with TRBD1. The germline gives CDR1 SGDLS, CDR2 YYNGEE. With V trimmed by 1 base and J by 6 bases, 8 bases remained unmatched. The CDR3 is 15 residues long. The CDR3 sequence is CASSVRPGGNAEAFF. CDR3 DNA: TGTGCCAGCAGCGTACGTCCAGGGGGCAATGCTGAAGCTTTCTTT.

V is TRBV11-3 and J is TRBJ2-2; D is uncertain. In germline, CDR1 is SGHNT, CDR2 YENEEA. This CDR3 comprises 13 residues. Trimming took 3 bases from V and 7 from J, leaving 9 bases between them. CDR3 protein: CASSLMGFGELFF. As DNA, the CDR3 is TGTGCCAGCAGCTTGATGGGGTTCGGGGAGCTGTTTTTT.

The CDR3 sequence: CATSRDPPRGSQNIQYF. The CDR3 DNA reads TGTGCCACCAGCAGAGATCCCCCCAGGGGAAGCCAAAACATTCAGTACTTC. The rearrangement joins TRBV15 to TRBJ2-4; D is perhaps TRBD1 (6 bases). Per the germline V gene, CDR1 is LNHNV and CDR2 is YYDKDF (reference sequence). This CDR3 is 17 amino acids long. Trimming shortened V by 0 bases and J by 5 bases, and 17 bases separated the two germline ends.

The chain couples TRBV7-3 to TRBJ2-2; no reliable D call. In germline, CDR1 is SGHTA, CDR2 FQGTGA. The CDR3 has 14 residues. The V gene lost 0 bases and the J gene lost 1 base, with 3 bases spanning the gap. The DNA for the CDR3 is TGTGCCAGCAGCTTAACTCGGAACACCGGGGAGCTGTTTTTT. This translates into CASSLTRNTGELFF.

The rearrangement links TRBV4-2 to TRBJ1-1; possible D gene TRBD1, 5 bases. V gave up 3 bases and J gave up 1 base, with 15 bases separating them. The length of the CDR3 is 16 residues. Looked up from germline, CDR1 is LGHNA and CDR2 is YNFKEQ. The CDR3 reads CASSHIAHRQNTEAFF. CDR3 sequence (DNA): TGTGCCAGCAGCCATATTGCCCACAGGCAGAACACTGAAGCTTTCTTT.

The V call is TRBV13, the J call TRBJ2-4; 13 bases line up with TRBD2. Losses at the gene ends were 5 bases for V and 6 bases for J; bases not matched to a gene: 7. This CDR3 is built from 16 residues. The germline CDR1 and CDR2 sequences are PRHDT and FYEKMQ (reference sequence). The CDR3 DNA reads TGTGCCAGCAGCCAAGGACTAGCGGGAGATGTAAACATTCAGTACTTC. Translation: CASSQGLAGDVNIQYF.

The rearrangement uses TRBV7-9 and TRBJ2-3; D is undetermined. Germline CDR1 is SEHNR and CDR2 is FQNEAQ (reference sequence). Trimming took off 5 bases at V and 0 bases at J, with 9 bases between the two ends. The CDR3 runs to 14 residues. The CDR3 nucleotides read TGTGCCAGCAGCCCCATGACCAGCACAGATACGCAGTATTTT. Translated: CASSPMTSTDTQYF.

The chain joins TRBV7-8 to TRBJ2-7; 8 bases align to TRBD1. The CDR3 has 18 amino acids. Germline CDR1 is SGHVS and CDR2 is FQNEAQ. V trimming: 1 base; J trimming: 2 bases; junction bases outside the gene matches: 13. The CDR3 here is CASSLVVDRARPPYEQYF. CDR3 DNA: TGTGCCAGCAGCTTAGTGGTGGACAGGGCTAGGCCTCCCTACGAGCAGTACTTC.

The rearrangement joins TRBV7-9 to TRBJ1-2, with D unclear. CDR1 is SEHNR and CDR2 is FQNEAQ in the germline V gene (reference sequence). The CDR3 is 13 residues long. Trimming removed 1 base at V and 8 bases at J, with 11 bases between. Here the CDR3 reads CASSLGNTNGYTF. CDR3 DNA: TGTGCCAGCAGCTTAGGGAACACGAACGGCTACACCTTC.

The rearrangement links TRBV7-2 to TRBJ2-7; D may match TRBD1 or TRBD2 (5 bases each). V was pared by 5 bases and J by 3 bases, with 14 bases between. Germline V gives CDR1 SGHTA, CDR2 FQGNSA. CDR3 length equals 14 residues. CDR3 sequence reads: CASSEGRLGYEQYF. Written as DNA, the CDR3 is TGTGCCAGCAGCGAGGGGCGGCTGGGCTACGAGCAGTACTTC.

J is TRBJ1-6 and V is TRBV9; D unclear. This CDR3 contains 14 residues. Trimming pared 0 bases from V and 8 bases from J, leaving 9 bases between. Germline-derived CDR1 and CDR2 are SGDLS and YYNGEE. The CDR3 DNA is TGTGCCAGCAGCGTAGCGGCAGGCTATTCACCCCTCCACTTT. Its translation: CASSVAAGYSPLHF.

The chain employs TRBV18 and TRBJ2-7; either TRBD1 or TRBD2 may fit D (5 bases each). V was pared by 1 base and J by 0 bases, with 7 bases between. The germline gives CDR1 KGHSH, CDR2 LQKENI. This CDR3 is 14 amino acids long. The DNA for the CDR3 is TGTGCCAGCTCACCACAGGGACGCTCCTACGAGCAGTACTTC. Its protein product is CASSPQGRSYEQYF.

V is TRBV28 and J is TRBJ1-5; possibly TRBD1 for D (6 bases). Germline CDR1 reads MDHEN; CDR2 reads SYDVKM. The V and J ends lost 3 bases and 6 bases respectively, with 18 bases between them. The CDR3 length is 16 residues. This CDR3 reads CASSFPGQYLGQPQHF. The CDR3 DNA is TGTGCCAGCAGTTTCCCCGGACAGTACCTTGGTCAGCCCCAGCATTTT. Drawing the rest from reference TRBV28 and TRBJ1-5, the complete variable domain is DVKVTQSSRYLVKRTGEKVFLECVQDMDHENMFWYRQDPGLGLRLIYFSYDVKMKEKGDIPEGYSVSREKKERFSLILESASTNQTSMYLCASSFPGQYLGQPQHFGDGTRLSIL.

This sequence joins TRBV5-6 and TRBJ1-2; D is uncertain. Trimming cost V 4 bases and J 8 bases, with 15 bases left between them. Germline CDR1 is SGHDT and CDR2 is YYEEEE. The CDR3 length is 13 residues. The CDR3 region has the DNA TGTGCCAGCAGCGGAGACACGCCCTACGGCTACACCTTC. Protein product: CASSGDTPYGYTF.

This chain uses TRBV13 with TRBJ2-1, with 7 nucleotides matching TRBD2. The CDR3 spans 15 residues. V was pared by 6 bases and J by 0 bases, with 5 bases of the junction left unmatched. The germline gives CDR1 PRHDT, CDR2 FYEKMQ (reference sequence). The CDR3 protein is CASSHGGSSYNEQFF. The CDR3 nucleotides are TGTGCCAGCAGTCACGGGGGGAGCTCCTACAATGAGCAGTTCTTC.

V usage is TRBV7-9 and J usage is TRBJ1-1; D gene unclear. The CDR3 is 15 residues long. CDR1 is SEHNR, CDR2 FQNEAQ, per germline (reference sequence). Trimming took off 5 bases at V and 1 base at J, with 14 bases between the two ends. CDR3 coding DNA: TGTGCCAGCAGCCTCCGCGGAGGCGAGAACACTGAAGCTTTCTTT. This translates into CASSLRGGENTEAFF.

The V and J genes are TRBV28 and TRBJ2-2; D is uncertain. Trimming cost V 1 base and J 3 bases, with 9 bases left between them. CDR3 size: 15 residues. Germline lookup yields CDR1 MDHEN and CDR2 SYDVKM. CDR3 nucleotide sequence: TGTGCCAGCAGTTTATCGGTACAGTACACCGGGGAGCTGTTTTTT. Protein product: CASSLSVQYTGELFF.

The V gene is TRBV7-6, the J gene TRBJ2-7, with 7 bases that match TRBD1. This CDR3 contains 18 residues. Trimming removed 1 base from V and 3 bases from J; junction bases left unmatched: 15. CDR1 SGHVS and CDR2 FNYEAQ come from the germline V gene. The CDR3 DNA reads as TGTGCCAGCAGCTTAGGGACAGGCAAACCGAGAGAAGGCTACGAGCAGTACTTC. Encoded protein: CASSLGTGKPREGYEQYF.